This TCR beta chain originates from a study of OX40 agonist ivuxolimab in advanced cancers. Study-level points and caveats: CD4+ and CD8+ blood T cells expanded clonally by week 6 at 0.1 to 3.0 mg/kg. Clonal expansion among partial responders at 0.1-3.0 mg/kg ranked near the lowest. Some of the nonresponding patients also showed low levels of normalized T-cell clonal expansion.

The protocol was immunoSEQ multiplex PCR, while the TCRdb copy is restricted to in-frame clones and leaves out a portion. This sample has some 80,000 clones, with 75% to 90% found just once. Blood sampling took place at baseline, cycle 4 day 1, and cycle 7 day 1. Remarks on this clone: What it binds is unknown.

V lost 6 bases, J lost 4 bases, and 7 bases lay in between. The CDR3 has 11 amino acids. Germline-derived CDR1 and CDR2 are KGHSH and LQKENI. This sequence joins TRBV18 and TRBJ2-7; D is unclear. This clonotype was obtained from an adult with an advanced solid tumor such as melanoma, head and neck, liver or kidney cancer. Sequencing used CD4+ or CD8+ T cells sorted from blood, obtained in a trial of the OX40 agonist ivuxolimab. CDR3 amino acids: CASSLQYEQYF. CDR3 bases: TGTGCCAGCTCCCTCCAGTACGAGCAGTACTTC.